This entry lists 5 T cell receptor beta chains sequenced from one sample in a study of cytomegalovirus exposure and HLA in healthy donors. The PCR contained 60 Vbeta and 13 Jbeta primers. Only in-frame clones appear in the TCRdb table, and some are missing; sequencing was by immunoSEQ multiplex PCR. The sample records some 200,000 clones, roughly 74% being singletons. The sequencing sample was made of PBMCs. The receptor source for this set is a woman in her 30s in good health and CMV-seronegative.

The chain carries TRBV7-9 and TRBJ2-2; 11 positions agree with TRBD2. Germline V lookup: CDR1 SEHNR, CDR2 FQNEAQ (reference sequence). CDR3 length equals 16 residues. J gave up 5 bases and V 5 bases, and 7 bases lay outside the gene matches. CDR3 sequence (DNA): TGTGCCAGCAGCCTTCTAGCGGGAGGACAGACCGGGGAGCTGTTTTTT. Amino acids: CASSLLAGGQTGELFF.

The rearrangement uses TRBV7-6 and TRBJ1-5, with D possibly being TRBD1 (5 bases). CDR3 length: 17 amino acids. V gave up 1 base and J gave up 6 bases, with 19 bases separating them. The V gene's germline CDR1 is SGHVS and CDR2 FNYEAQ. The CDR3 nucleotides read TGTGCCAGCAGCTTAGATAGCCCAGGGAACCAGGGTCAGCCCCAGCATTTT. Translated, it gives CASSLDSPGNQGQPQHF.

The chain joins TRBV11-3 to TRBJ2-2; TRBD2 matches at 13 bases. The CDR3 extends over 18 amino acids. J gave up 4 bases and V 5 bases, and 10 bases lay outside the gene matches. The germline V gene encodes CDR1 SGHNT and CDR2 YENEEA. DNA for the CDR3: TGTGCCAGCAGCCTCCTCCCGGGACTAGCGGGGCGCACCGGGGAGCTGTTTTTT. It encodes CASSLLPGLAGRTGELFF.

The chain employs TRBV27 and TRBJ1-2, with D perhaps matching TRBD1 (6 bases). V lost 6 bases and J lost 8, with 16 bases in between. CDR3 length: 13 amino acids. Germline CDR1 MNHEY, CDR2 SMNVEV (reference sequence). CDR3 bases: TGTGCCAGCAGCCCCCGGGGGGCGCGAGGCTACACCTTC. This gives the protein CASSPRGARGYTF.

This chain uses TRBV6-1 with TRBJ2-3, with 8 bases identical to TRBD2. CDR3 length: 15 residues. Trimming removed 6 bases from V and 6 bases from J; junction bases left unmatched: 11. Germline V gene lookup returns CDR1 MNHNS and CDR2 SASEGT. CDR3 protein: CASSTRRGVKDTQYF. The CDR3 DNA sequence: TGTGCCAGCAGCACACGGCGGGGGGTTAAGGATACGCAGTATTTT.